This T cell receptor beta chain was sequenced for a study of blood T cells in healthy people across ages. Findings of the study overall: Investigators treated diversity estimates from one million T cells as underestimates.

Extractions gave at least 5 micrograms of total RNA per sample. At least ten counts were recorded for this clonotype. The antigen is not known. The germline gene is not matched at one end of the junction; a read error may be the cause. Using a J-beta primer mix together with a sample-barcoded 5' primer, a second PCR was run for roughly 7 to 12 cycles. One entry per CDR3 protein results from TCRdb running MiXCR on the 5' RACE reads. The data hold some 1.8 million distinct CDR3 sequences, with roughly two fifths observed a single time. This CDR3 is built from 12 residues. Sequenced sample: blood. This clonotype was sampled from a human donor in good health. The chain recombines TRBV12-3 or TRBV12-4 with TRBJ1-1, with D maybe TRBD1 (5 bases). Here the CDR3 DNA reads TGCGCCAGCAGCCACGGGGGGACTGAAGCTTTCTTT. It encodes CASSHGGTEAFF.